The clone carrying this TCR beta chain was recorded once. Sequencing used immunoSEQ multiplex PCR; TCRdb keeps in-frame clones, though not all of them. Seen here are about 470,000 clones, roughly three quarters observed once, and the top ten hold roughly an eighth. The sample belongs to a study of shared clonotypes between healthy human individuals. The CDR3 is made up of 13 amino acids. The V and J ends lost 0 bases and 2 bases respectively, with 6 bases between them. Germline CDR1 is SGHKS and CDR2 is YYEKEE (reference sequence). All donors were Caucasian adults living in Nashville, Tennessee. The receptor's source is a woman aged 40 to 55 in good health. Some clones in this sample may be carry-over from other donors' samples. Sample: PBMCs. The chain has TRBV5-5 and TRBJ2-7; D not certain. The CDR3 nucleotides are TGTGCCAGCAGCTTGGGGGGTACCTACGAGCAGTACTTC. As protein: CASSLGGTYEQYF. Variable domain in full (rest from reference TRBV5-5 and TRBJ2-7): DAGVTQSPTHLIKTRGQQVTLRCSPISGHKSVSWYQQVLGQGPQFIFQYYEKEERGRGNFPDRFSARQFPNYSSELNVNALLLGDSALYLCASSLGGTYEQYFGPGTRLTVT.